This T cell receptor beta chain was retrieved from a study of cytotoxic CD8 clonotypes in ibrutinib-treated CLL. Study details: Among the patients, about a dozen presented as relapsed/refractory and 15 as treatment-naive; around 18 showed unmutated IGHV.

Sequencing was designed to attain a depth spanning 1 in 200,000 to 1 in 1 million T cells. Method: immunoSEQ multiplex PCR; TCRdb's copy keeps in-frame clones and lacks some. Among 150,000 to 200,000 clones listed, roughly 88% were seen once. Study-wide results and limits: Public clonotypes (which were uncommon) either contracted or remained stable on treatment. An increase in clonality occurred at ibrutinib response, followed by a return toward baseline at progression.

This clone was seen a single time. The antigen remains unidentified. The receptor's source is a human donor with chronic lymphocytic leukemia. The starting material was PBMCs, obtained at disease progression, from a patient treated with ibrutinib.

CDR3 DNA: TGTGCCAGCAGCTTCCAGGGGGCGGGTGGCTACACCTTC. Protein: CASSFQGAGGYTF. V and J are TRBV7-3 and TRBJ1-2, with 8 bases identical to TRBD1. In germline, CDR1 is SGHTA, CDR2 FQGTGA. The CDR3 extends over 13 amino acids. After removal of 3 bases from V and 7 bases from J, the junction contained 4 bases not matched to a gene.